This T cell receptor (beta chain) originates from a study of OX40 agonist ivuxolimab in advanced cancers. The wider study: An agonistic anti-OX40 (CD134) antibody, ivuxolimab, was used to treat the patients.

Profiling relied on immunoSEQ multiplex PCR, and the TCRdb table lists in-frame clones only, not all of them. The sample holds about 50,000 clones, roughly 84% seen once. The receptor's source is an adult with an advanced solid tumor such as melanoma, head and neck, liver or kidney cancer. The source material was CD4+ or CD8+ T cells sorted from blood, sampled in a trial of the OX40 agonist ivuxolimab.

For the CDR3, the DNA is TGTGCTAGTGGTTTCGCCTCCCCGACAGGGGCCTACGAGCAGTACTTC. Protein sequence: CASGFASPTGAYEQYF. The chain carries TRBV12-5 and TRBJ2-7; 8 bases map to TRBD1. V lost 3 bases and J lost 2; bases outside the gene matches: 9. The CDR3 loop spans 16 amino acids. Germline CDR1 reads LGHNT; CDR2 reads FRNRAP.